This T cell receptor (beta chain) was captured in a study of CD8 T cells in ankylosing spondylitis. Study findings and constraints: Reportedly, matched ankylosing spondylitis synovial fluid was significantly enriched for disease-linked clones. A TCR beta motif of eight highly homologous variants appeared characteristic of ankylosing spondylitis blood. Disease-linked clones were CD8+ and relatively rare in peripheral blood.

Making use of molecular barcodes, quantitative 5'-RACE generated TCR beta libraries. MiXCR was run by TCRdb on the 5' RACE reads, yielding one entry per CDR3 protein. The sample comprises hundreds of thousands of distinct CDR3 sequences, around 11% of which are singletons, and 0.51% rests with the top ten. Concerning this clonotype: Its specificity is not known.

Germline-derived CDR1 and CDR2 are SGDLS and YYNGEE. V was trimmed by 3 bases and J by 10 bases, leaving 16 bases between them. The CDR3 has 13 amino acids. This rearrangement joins TRBV9 to TRBJ1-1; a possible D gene is TRBD1 (5 bases). The receptor was isolated from a male donor with ankylosing spondylitis. Sequenced material: blood, either unsorted or a sorted T cell fraction (not recorded which). Written as DNA, the CDR3 is TGTGCCAGCAGCGCCCCGGGGGTGGCCCGAGCTTTCTTT. Translation: CASSAPGVARAFF.